The 17 T cell receptor beta chains presented below share a single source sample, sequenced in a study of cytomegalovirus exposure and HLA in healthy donors. The study ran its PCR with 60 Vbeta and 13 Jbeta primers. The assay was immunoSEQ multiplex PCR, and TCRdb's table has in-frame clones only and misses some. The sample records 300,000 or so clones, roughly 86% being singletons. The sequencing sample was made of PBMCs. These receptor sequences come from a woman between 40 and 55 years old in good health and CMV-seropositive.

This clone was counted a few times. This sequence joins TRBV7-2 and TRBJ1-6, with 9 bases matching TRBD1. CDR3 length equals 18 residues. The V segment lost 4 bases and the J segment 4 bases; nucleotides outside the gene matches: 11. CDR1 and CDR2 from the germline V gene are SGHTA and FQGNSA. CDR3 in DNA: TGTGCCAGCAGCTCGTCTACAGGGGGCGGGGTATATAATTCACCCCTCCACTTT. This encodes CASSSSTGGGVYNSPLHF.

In regard to this clone: A junction boundary mismatches the germline segment, possibly from a read error. The gene calls are TRBV7-9 and TRBJ2-7; D perhaps matches TRBD2 (6 bases). Germline V CDR1 and CDR2: SEHNR, FQNEAQ (reference sequence). The CDR3 has 12 residues. The CDR3 loop reads CSSSLAESVQYF. In DNA form, the CDR3 reads TGTTCCAGCAGCTTAGCGGAGAGTGTGCAGTACTTC.

V and J are TRBV4-2 and TRBJ2-7; 7 bases match TRBD1. The CDR3 contains 14 residues. Unmatched junction bases numbered 4, after V lost 0 bases and J lost 5 bases. Germline V gives CDR1 LGHNA, CDR2 YNFKEQ. CDR3 amino acids: CASSQEGGNDEQYF. Written as DNA, the CDR3 is TGTGCCAGCAGCCAAGAAGGGGGCAACGACGAGCAGTACTTC.

The CDR3 DNA follows: TGTGCCAGCAGCCAGGGGGTAGCGGGAGGGAACACAGTATACAATGAGCAGTTCTTC. Protein sequence: CASSQGVAGGNTVYNEQFF. The J gene is TRBJ2-1, the V gene TRBV7-2, with 11 bases identical to TRBD2. The CDR3 consists of 19 residues. The V and J ends lost 5 bases and 4 bases, in that order; junction bases with no gene match: 16. Germline CDR1 and CDR2: SGHTA and FQGNSA.

The chain has TRBV5-4 and TRBJ2-3; the D gene is possibly TRBD2 (5 bases). The CDR3 is made up of 15 amino acids. Per the germline V gene, CDR1 is SGHNT and CDR2 is YYREEE (reference sequence). Trimming removed 1 base from V and 0 bases from J, with 9 bases in between. The CDR3 region has the DNA TGTGCCAGCAGCTTGTGGGAGATTAGCACAGATACGCAGTATTTT. Protein sequence: CASSLWEISTDTQYF. The full variable domain, rest sourced from reference TRBV5-4 and TRBJ2-3, is ETGVTQSPTHLIKTRGQQVTLRCSSQSGHNTVSWYQQALGQGPQFIFQYYREEENGRGNFPPRFSGLQFPNYSSELNVNALELDDSALYLCASSLWEISTDTQYFGPGTRLTVL.

A few counts support this clone. This sequence joins TRBV30 and TRBJ1-1, with 7 bases that match TRBD1. V gave up 2 bases and J gave up 0 bases; unmatched junction bases: 3. The CDR3 sequence is 14 residues long. Germline lookup yields CDR1 GTSNPN and CDR2 SVGIG (reference sequence). The CDR3 is CAWSLGQMNTEAFF. For the CDR3, the DNA is TGTGCCTGGAGTTTGGGACAGATGAACACTGAAGCTTTCTTT.

The sample holds one count of this clone. The rearrangement links TRBV4-2 to TRBJ2-4, with D uncertain. CDR1 is LGHNA and CDR2 is YNFKEQ in the germline V gene. This CDR3 is 14 amino acids long. V dropped 0 bases and J dropped 4 bases, with 7 bases sitting between them. CDR3 nucleotides: TGTGCCAGCAGCCAAGATGCTAGGAAAAACATTCAGTACTTC. Translating gives CASSQDARKNIQYF.

This clone was detected a few times. The chain joins TRBV16 to TRBJ1-2, with unresolved D. The CDR3 is made up of 14 amino acids. Trimming left V 2 bases short and J 4 bases short, with 11 bases between. The germline V gene has CDR1 KGHSY and CDR2 FQNENV. Written as DNA, the CDR3 is TGTGCCAGCAGCCAACAGGCAAAGATCTATGGCTACACCTTC. Translating it yields CASSQQAKIYGYTF.

The J gene is TRBJ2-2, the V gene TRBV9; 9 bases agree with TRBD2. V gave up 4 bases and J gave up 2 bases; unmatched junction bases: 6. Germline values: CDR1 SGDLS, CDR2 YYNGEE. CDR3 length: 16 residues. The CDR3 DNA reads TGTGCCAGCAGCTCAAGGACTAGCGTTAACACCGGGGAGCTGTTTTTT. Its translation: CASSSRTSVNTGELFF.

The V call is TRBV5-1, the J call TRBJ2-7, with 10 bases that match TRBD1. The V and J ends lost 5 bases and 5 bases, in that order; junction bases with no gene match: 16. The germline CDR1 and CDR2 sequences are SGHRS and YFSETQ. The CDR3 covers 17 residues. CDR3 sequence (DNA): TGCGCCAGCAGTCACAACCCCCGACAGGGGGCGCGGGACGAGCAGTACTTC. Its protein is CASSHNPRQGARDEQYF.

The gene calls are TRBV7-2 and TRBJ1-5, with 8 nucleotides matching TRBD1. The CDR3 consists of 16 residues. J gave up 6 bases and V 3 bases, and 10 bases lay outside the gene matches. CDR1 and CDR2 (germline): SGHTA, FQGNSA. The CDR3 coding sequence is TGTGCCAGCAGCTTCTCGGCAGGGGGCGCGAGTCAGCCCCAGCATTTT. It translates to CASSFSAGGASQPQHF.

There are a few counts of this clone. The chain carries TRBV19 and TRBJ2-7, with D hard to call. CDR1 and CDR2 from the germline V gene are LNHDA and SQIVND (reference sequence). Deletions cut 1 base from V and 2 bases from J, with 6 bases between. This CDR3 region has 13 residues. CDR3 protein: CASSIAVTYEQYF. CDR3 coding DNA: TGTGCCAGTAGTATAGCGGTCACCTACGAGCAGTACTTC.

V gene TRBV28 combines with J gene TRBJ2-2; tentatively, D is TRBD2 (5 bases). Germline V CDR1 and CDR2: MDHEN, SYDVKM. CDR3 length: 15 residues. Trimming shortened V by 0 bases and J by 7 bases, and 12 bases separated the two germline ends. CDR3 nucleotide sequence: TGTGCCAGCAGTTTATGGCCTGATCGGGGCGGGGAGCTGTTTTTT. Residues: CASSLWPDRGGELFF.

This clone was recorded a few times. CDR3 in amino acids: CSVSEAFF. CDR3 bases: TGCAGTGTCTCTGAAGCTTTCTTT. The chain combines TRBV20-1 with TRBJ1-1, with D unclear. V dropped 7 bases and J dropped 6 bases, with 3 bases sitting between them. Germline V gene data show CDR1 as DFQATT and CDR2 as SNEGSKA (reference sequence). The CDR3 is 8 residues long.

This sequence joins TRBV5-1 and TRBJ1-4; 7 bases fit TRBD1. The CDR3 covers 15 residues. V was clipped by 1 base and J by 3 bases; unmatched bases: 3. Per the germline V gene, CDR1 is SGHRS and CDR2 is YFSETQ. The CDR3, as DNA: TGCGCCAGCAGCTTGCCCGGGACAGCTAATGAAAAACTGTTTTTT. Translated, it gives CASSLPGTANEKLFF.

The gene calls are TRBV11-3 and TRBJ2-7; perhaps TRBD1 as D (5 bases). V gave up 2 bases and J gave up 6 bases, with 11 bases separating them. The CDR3 is made up of 13 amino acids. Germline CDR1 and CDR2: SGHNT and YENEEA. The DNA for the CDR3 is TGTGCCAGCAGCTTATCGCAGGGCTCCGAGCAGTACTTC. Translation gives CASSLSQGSEQYF.

This clone was observed once. The V gene is TRBV9, the J gene TRBJ2-3, with a possible D match to TRBD2 (6 bases). The length of the CDR3 is 15 residues. In germline, CDR1 is SGDLS, CDR2 YYNGEE. V lost 0 bases, J lost 3 bases, and 11 bases lay in between. The CDR3 spells CASSVESGETDTQYF. The CDR3 nucleotides are TGTGCCAGCAGCGTAGAGTCGGGAGAGACAGATACGCAGTATTTT.